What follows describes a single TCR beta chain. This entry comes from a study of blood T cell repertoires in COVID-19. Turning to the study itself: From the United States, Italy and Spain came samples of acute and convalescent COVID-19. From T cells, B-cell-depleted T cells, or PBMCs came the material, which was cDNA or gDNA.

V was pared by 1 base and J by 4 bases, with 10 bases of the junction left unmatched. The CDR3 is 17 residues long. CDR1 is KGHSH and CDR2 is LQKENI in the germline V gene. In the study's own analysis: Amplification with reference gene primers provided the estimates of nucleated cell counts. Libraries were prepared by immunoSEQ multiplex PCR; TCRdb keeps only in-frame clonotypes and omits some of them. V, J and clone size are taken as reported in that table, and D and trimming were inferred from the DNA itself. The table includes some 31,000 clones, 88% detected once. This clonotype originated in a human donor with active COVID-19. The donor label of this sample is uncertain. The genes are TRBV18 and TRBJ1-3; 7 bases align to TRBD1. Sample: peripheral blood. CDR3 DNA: TGTGCCAGCTCACCACGTATGCAACAGGGGACAGGAAACACCATATATTTT. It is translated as CASSPRMQQGTGNTIYF.